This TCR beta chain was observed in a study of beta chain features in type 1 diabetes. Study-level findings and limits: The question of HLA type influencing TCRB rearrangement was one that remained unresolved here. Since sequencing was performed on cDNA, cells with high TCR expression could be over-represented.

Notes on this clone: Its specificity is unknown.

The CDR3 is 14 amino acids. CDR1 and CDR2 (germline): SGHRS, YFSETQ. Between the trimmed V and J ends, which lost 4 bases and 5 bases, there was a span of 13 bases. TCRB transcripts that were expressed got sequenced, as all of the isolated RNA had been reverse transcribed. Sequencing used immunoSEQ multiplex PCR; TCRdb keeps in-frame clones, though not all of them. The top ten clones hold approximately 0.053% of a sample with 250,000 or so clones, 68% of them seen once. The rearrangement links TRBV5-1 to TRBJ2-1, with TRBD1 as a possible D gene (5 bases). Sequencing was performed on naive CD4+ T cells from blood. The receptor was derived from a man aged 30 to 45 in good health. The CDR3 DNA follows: TGCGCCAGCAGCCCGACCCGACAGAACAATGAGCAGTTCTTC. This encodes CASSPTRQNNEQFF.